This TCR beta chain is from a study of T cell responses to AZD1222 COVID-19 vaccine. The CDR3 is 16 residues long. Germline CDR1 LNHNV, CDR2 YYDKDF (reference sequence). V lost 0 bases and J 2 bases, leaving 14 bases between the germline ends. Measured with immunoSEQ multiplex PCR; TCRdb has only the in-frame clones, and not every one. This table has around 110,000 clones, roughly 87% appearing once. A remark on this clone: Its antigen is still unknown.

Findings of the study overall: Vaccine-associated CD4 TCRs spanned spike, dominant at 160-218 and 743-854. Clonal diversity may have been underestimated, and the donors were mostly white British, with more females than males.

The receptor comes from an adult in good health. The gene calls are TRBV15 and TRBJ2-7; a weak D match, TRBD2 (7 bases). Source: peripheral blood, taken on day 0 of AZD1222 vaccination. In DNA form, the CDR3 reads TGTGCCACCAGCAGAGACCCCCCGGGGGGCGCCTACGAGCAGTACTTC. It yields the protein CATSRDPPGGAYEQYF.